This T cell receptor beta chain is drawn from a study of T cell responses to AZD1222 COVID-19 vaccine. The CDR3 is 11 residues long. V lost 7 bases to trimming and J lost 5 bases, with 10 bases between them. Germline V gene lookup returns CDR1 SGHRS and CDR2 YFSETQ. The data were produced by immunoSEQ multiplex PCR, yet TCRdb's version contains in-frame clones alone and is incomplete. The table has roughly 150,000 clones, around 90% seen once; the top ten hold under 1.2%. Study-level results: Clonal diversity may have been underestimated, and the donors were mostly white British, with more females than males. Repertoire sampling happened only post peak T cell response.

In regard to this clone: As yet, its antigen is unknown.

The source was peripheral blood, collected 28 days after the second AZD1222 dose. The chain has TRBV5-1 and TRBJ2-7, with D tentatively TRBD1 (5 bases). This receptor was identified in an adult who received the AZD1222 COVID-19 vaccine. CDR3 sequence: CASRRVNEQYF. As DNA, the CDR3 is TGCGCCAGCCGCAGGGTAAACGAGCAGTACTTC.